This entry lists 3 T cell receptor beta chains sequenced from one sample in a study of Ad26.COV2.S vaccination and SARS-CoV-2 variants (dated by TCRdb to the early 2020s). Libraries were prepared through the immunoSEQ multiplex PCR assay. TCRdb re-hosts the immuneACCESS table, in-frame sequences only. Its copies lack some clones; in the studies checked, an unresolved V gene accounts for under half of them, and the cause for the rest is not known. Within this sample are 430,000 or so clones, with 80% to 90% of them counted one time only. The ten most abundant clones make up about 2.5% of the sample. What this sample's treatment or condition label stands for: around 19 received Ad26.COV2.S at low or high dose, single or two shots; 5 received placebo; per-sample allocation not given. Repertoires of vaccine and placebo recipients were sequenced from samples collected on day 63 after the first injection.

Source: peripheral blood, taken in a trial of Ad26.COV2.S vaccine versus placebo. The receptor set was obtained from a person aged 18-65 years who received the Ad26.COV2.S COVID-19 vaccine or a placebo.

The gene calls are TRBV20-1 and TRBJ2-1; 13 nucleotides align to TRBD2. J was trimmed by 2 bases and V by 3 bases; bases with no gene match: 4. Germline V CDR1 and CDR2: DFQATT, SNEGSKA (reference sequence). This CDR3 contains 16 residues. CDR3 in amino acids: CSASRLAGGPYNEQFF. In DNA form, the CDR3 reads TGCAGTGCTAGTCGACTAGCGGGAGGTCCCTACAATGAGCAGTTCTTC.

V is TRBV7-3 and J is TRBJ1-1; 9 nucleotides align to TRBD1. Trimming at V came to 3 bases and at J to 6 bases, leaving 8 bases not matched to a gene. Germline V gene sequence: CDR1 SGHTA, CDR2 FQGTGA. The CDR3 covers 15 residues. The CDR3 bases are TGTGCCAGCAGCTTCCGGGGACAGGGAGGCGCTGAAGCTTTCTTT. Translation: CASSFRGQGGAEAFF.

The chain combines TRBV12-3 or TRBV12-4 with TRBJ1-2; a possible D gene is TRBD1 (5 bases). The CDR3 is made up of 12 amino acids. Trimming left V 3 bases short and J 7 bases short, with 9 bases between. CDR3 nucleotide sequence: TGTGCCAGCAGTTTCGGGGGTAGTGGCTACACCTTC. Translation gives CASSFGGSGYTF.